Shown below are 5 T cell receptor beta chains from a single sample sequenced in a study of blood T cell repertoires in COVID-19. This table comes from immunoSEQ multiplex PCR, and its TCRdb copy is limited to in-frame clones, with some not included. The profile shows more than 250,000 clones, over 70% of them singletons. The specimen sequenced was peripheral blood. These receptor sequences come from a woman in her forties or fifties with acute or convalescent COVID-19.

The chain recombines TRBV7-2 with TRBJ1-6, with D perhaps TRBD1 (6 bases). CDR3 length: 13 residues. Between the trimmed V and J ends, which lost 1 base and 10 bases, there was a span of 8 bases. Per germline, CDR1 SGHTA and CDR2 FQGNSA. CDR3 in DNA: TGTGCCAGCAGCTTAGACAGGGACTCACCCCTCCACTTT. Encoded protein: CASSLDRDSPLHF.

The chain uses TRBV4-2 and TRBJ2-7; D not resolved. CDR3 size: 14 residues. V was clipped by 2 bases and J by 7 bases, with 15 bases between them. Germline-derived CDR1 and CDR2 are LGHNA and YNFKEQ. The CDR3 region has the DNA TGTGCCAGCAGCCAACCGGGTGCTTTCCCGGAGCAGTACTTC. This translates into CASSQPGAFPEQYF.

The rearrangement links TRBV9 to TRBJ1-2; D not certain. Trimming left V 3 bases short and J 2 bases short, with 11 bases between. The length of the CDR3 is 14 residues. The V gene's germline CDR1 is SGDLS and CDR2 YYNGEE. CDR3 in amino acids: CASSGGGGNYGYTF. CDR3 coding DNA: TGTGCCAGCAGCGGCGGCGGAGGGAACTATGGCTACACCTTC.

This clone was picked up a small number of times. The CDR3: CASSLGTGGSPLHF. The CDR3 nucleotides read TGCGCCAGCAGCTTGGGGACAGGGGGGTCACCCCTCCACTTT. The V gene is TRBV5-1, the J gene TRBJ1-6; 10 bases agree with TRBD1. V trimming: 0 bases; J trimming: 10 bases; junction bases outside the gene matches: 1. This CDR3 spans 14 amino acids. Germline CDR1 and CDR2: SGHRS and YFSETQ.

This clone appeared a few times. The chain has TRBV6-5 and TRBJ1-1; D perhaps matches TRBD1 (6 bases). V was trimmed by 5 bases and J by 6 bases, leaving 10 bases between them. The CDR3 contains 12 residues. Germline lookup yields CDR1 MNHEY and CDR2 SVGAGI. The CDR3 protein is CASSRTGSEAFF. CDR3 nucleotides: TGTGCCAGCAGTCGCACAGGGTCTGAAGCTTTCTTT.